A single sample gave rise to the 32 T cell receptor beta chains below, sequenced in a study of blood T cell repertoires in COVID-19. The method was immunoSEQ multiplex PCR; TCRdb's version includes in-frame clones alone and lacks a portion of them. Found here are 250,000 to 350,000 clones, approximately 85% of them singletons; the top ten hold roughly 9.1%. The source material was peripheral blood. The receptors come from a man in his late teens or twenties with active or convalescent COVID-19.

This chain uses TRBV2 with TRBJ1-1; no clear D gene. The V gene lost 8 bases and the J gene lost 2 bases, with 15 bases spanning the gap. Per germline, CDR1 SNHLY and CDR2 FYNNEI. CDR3 length: 14 residues. CDR3 amino acids: CASLSDAGNTEAFF. For the CDR3, the DNA is TGTGCCAGCTTGTCTGACGCGGGAAACACTGAAGCTTTCTTT.

This clone was picked up many times. The chain recombines TRBV9 with TRBJ2-2, with TRBD1 identical over 7 bases. Looked up from germline, CDR1 is SGDLS and CDR2 is YYNGEE. V dropped 0 bases and J dropped 0; count of bases not matched to a gene: 11. The CDR3 extends over 19 amino acids. CDR3 sequence: CASSVGVRTGLPNTGELFF. The CDR3 nucleotides are TGTGCCAGCAGCGTAGGGGTCCGGACAGGCCTTCCGAACACCGGGGAGCTGTTTTTT. The full variable domain, rest sourced from reference TRBV9 and TRBJ2-2, is DSGVTQTPKHLITATGQRVTLRCSPRSGDLSVYWYQQSLDQGLQFLIQYYNGEERAKGNILERFSAQQFPDLHSELNLSSLELGDSALYFCASSVGVRTGLPNTGELFFGEGSRLTVL.

This clone was recorded a few times. The V and J genes are TRBV21-1 and TRBJ1-3. TRBV21-1 is recorded as a pseudogene. This CDR3 is 15 amino acids long. The CDR3 DNA is TGTGCCAGCAGCAAGACGGAGTTCTCTGGAAACACCATATATTTT. Translating it yields CASSKTEFSGNTIYF.

The chain joins TRBV7-6 to TRBJ2-5; 13 bases are shared with TRBD2. The CDR3 has 17 amino acids. The V gene's germline CDR1 is SGHVS and CDR2 FNYEAQ. Unmatched junction bases numbered 7, after V lost 1 base and J lost 5 bases. CDR3 DNA: TGTGCCAGCAGCTTAGAGGGACTAGCGGGGCCCCCCGAGACCCAGTACTTC. Translation gives CASSLEGLAGPPETQYF. Together with reference TRBV7-6 and TRBJ2-5, the CDR3 gives the full variable domain: GAGVSQSPRYKVTKRGQDVALRCDPISGHVSLYWYRQALGQGPEFLTYFNYEAQQDKSGLPNDRFSAERPEGSISTLTIQRTEQRDSAMYRCASSLEGLAGPPETQYFGPGTRLLVL.

The chain employs TRBV19 and TRBJ2-4, with D possibly TRBD2 on 5 matching bases. The germline V gene has CDR1 LNHDA and CDR2 SQIVND (reference sequence). V shed 10 bases and J shed 3 bases, with 22 bases lying between them. The CDR3 is 16 residues long. The CDR3 region has the DNA TGTGCCAAAATAAATGGAGTGACTCGGGACAAAAACATTCAGTACTTC. Translated: CAKINGVTRDKNIQYF.

The chain is built from TRBV11-3 and TRBJ1-2; TRBD1 matches at 12 bases. The V segment lost 5 bases and the J segment 3 bases; nucleotides outside the gene matches: 19. There are 20 residues in the CDR3. CDR1 is SGHNT, CDR2 YENEEA, per germline. The CDR3 sequence: CASSVRPPGTGGDGDYGYTF. DNA for the CDR3: TGTGCCAGCAGCGTAAGACCCCCCGGGACAGGGGGCGATGGAGACTATGGCTACACCTTC.

The V gene is TRBV5-4, the J gene TRBJ1-6, with 7 bases fitting TRBD1. Germline-derived CDR1 and CDR2 are SGHNT and YYREEE (reference sequence). V gave up 0 bases and J gave up 4 bases; unmatched junction bases: 1. The CDR3 loop spans 15 amino acids. The CDR3 DNA is TGTGCCAGCAGCTTGGGGACAGGTTATAATTCACCCCTCCACTTT. Protein: CASSLGTGYNSPLHF.

This chain links TRBV11-2 with TRBJ1-2, with D hard to call. The CDR3 extends over 16 amino acids. The germline V gene encodes CDR1 SGHAT and CDR2 FQNNGV. Trimming left V 5 bases short and J 2 bases short, with 18 bases between. CDR3 in amino acids: CASSLTRDGLNYGYTF. In nucleotides, the CDR3 is TGTGCCAGCAGCCTCACACGGGATGGGCTGAACTATGGCTACACCTTC.

The V and J genes are TRBV12-3 or TRBV12-4 and TRBJ2-7; no definite D call. Trimming took 6 bases from V and 2 from J, leaving 8 bases between them. This CDR3 is 12 amino acids long. CDR3 DNA: TGTGCCAGCAGCAGGCATCCCTACGAGCAGTACTTC. The encoded protein is CASSRHPYEQYF.

This clone has a handful of counts. V usage is TRBV19 and J usage is TRBJ1-6, with a weak D call TRBD1 (5 bases). The V and J ends lost 5 bases and 9 bases respectively, with 17 bases between them. CDR3 length equals 15 residues. CDR1 is LNHDA, CDR2 SQIVND, per germline (reference sequence). CDR3 sequence reads: CASSPKGDFGSPLHF. The CDR3 DNA sequence: TGTGCCAGTAGTCCGAAAGGGGATTTTGGTTCACCCCTCCACTTT.

This clone was counted between two and nine times. The same CDR3 arises from other DNA sequences in this sample as well. The rearrangement joins TRBV19 to TRBJ2-7, with D perhaps TRBD1 (5 bases). The CDR3 runs 14 residues. V dropped 5 bases and J dropped 1 base, with 12 bases sitting between them. Looked up from germline, CDR1 is LNHDA and CDR2 is SQIVND (reference sequence). CDR3 sequence: CASSSRTNSYEQYF. The CDR3 DNA sequence: TGTGCCAGTAGTTCGAGGACAAATTCCTACGAGCAGTACTTC.

This clone was detected only once. This chain links TRBV28 with TRBJ1-2; 8 bases are shared with TRBD1. CDR1 and CDR2 from the germline V gene are MDHEN and SYDVKM. The CDR3 has 13 amino acids. J was trimmed by 7 bases and V by 6 bases; bases with no gene match: 7. This CDR3 reads CASSLLDRGGYTF. CDR3 coding DNA: TGTGCCAGCAGCCTCCTCGACAGGGGTGGCTACACCTTC.

The V gene is TRBV6-1, the J gene TRBJ1-2, with 7 bases fitting TRBD1. With V trimmed by 3 bases and J by 10 bases, 8 bases remained unmatched. The CDR3 has 13 residues. Germline CDR1 is MNHNS and CDR2 is SASEGT. Here the CDR3 reads CASSDDRETAYTF. The DNA of the CDR3 is TGTGCCAGCAGTGACGACAGGGAAACTGCCTACACCTTC.

This chain joins TRBV20-1 and TRBJ1-2; a weak D match, TRBD1 (5 bases). Trimming pared 7 bases from V and 7 bases from J, leaving 13 bases between. CDR1 DFQATT and CDR2 SNEGSKA come from the germline V gene (reference sequence). The CDR3 spans 11 residues. Here the CDR3 reads CSVGGYGGYTF. CDR3 DNA: TGCAGTGTGGGGGGGTATGGTGGCTACACCTTC.

CDR3 sequence (DNA): TGTGCCAGCAGCTACCAAGGGGGACGAGCGGAGACCCAGTACTTC. Residues: CASSYQGGRAETQYF. The gene calls are TRBV7-2 and TRBJ2-5, with TRBD1 as a possible D gene (6 bases). The CDR3 covers 15 residues. The V end lost 4 bases, the J end lost 5 bases, and 17 bases lay between the germline ends. The germline gives CDR1 SGHTA, CDR2 FQGNSA.

The chain has TRBV5-1 and TRBJ1-1, with D perhaps matching TRBD1 (5 bases). The germline CDR1 and CDR2 sequences are SGHRS and YFSETQ. Trimming took off 2 bases at V and 5 bases at J, with 16 bases between the two ends. This CDR3 has 15 residues. The CDR3: CASSFSRGAGTEAFF. The CDR3 DNA reads as TGCGCCAGCAGCTTTTCAAGGGGCGCCGGGACTGAAGCTTTCTTT. The whole variable domain, remainder taken from reference TRBV5-1 and TRBJ1-1, is KAGVTQTPRYLIKTRGQQVTLSCSPISGHRSVSWYQQTPGQGLQFLFEYFSETQRNKGNFPGRFSGRQFSNSRSEMNVSTLELGDSALYLCASSFSRGAGTEAFFGQGTRLTVV.

The chain has TRBV7-9 and TRBJ2-3, with 7 bases identical to TRBD1. The CDR3 extends over 15 amino acids. V dropped 5 bases and J dropped 2; count of bases not matched to a gene: 7. Germline V lookup: CDR1 SEHNR, CDR2 FQNEAQ (reference sequence). Here the CDR3 DNA reads TGTGCCAGCAGCCCTTGGGACAGAATCACAGATACGCAGTATTTT. Translated, it gives CASSPWDRITDTQYF.

The CDR3 is CSASQGGITDTQYF. The CDR3 DNA reads TGCAGCGCGTCACAGGGGGGAATTACAGATACGCAGTATTTT. The chain employs TRBV29-1 and TRBJ2-3; 8 bases are shared with TRBD1. The CDR3 spans 14 residues. Losses at the gene ends were 7 bases for V and 3 bases for J; bases not matched to a gene: 9. Germline loops: CDR1 SQVTM, CDR2 ANQGSEA.

The J gene is TRBJ2-3, the V gene TRBV3-1 (or the pseudogene TRBV3-2), with 10 bases that match TRBD2. V lost 4 bases and J lost 2; bases outside the gene matches: 6. Per the germline V gene, CDR1 is LGHDT and CDR2 is YNNKEL (reference sequence). The CDR3 is 16 residues long. CDR3 nucleotide sequence: TGTGCCAGCAGCCTCGGGACTAGCGTCCTCACAGATACGCAGTATTTT. Protein: CASSLGTSVLTDTQYF.

V and J are TRBV24-1 and TRBJ1-5; 7 bases are shared with TRBD1. From germline, CDR1 is KGHDR and CDR2 SFDVKD. Germline trimming cut 2 bases from V and 0 bases from J; bases unmatched to any gene: 3. The CDR3 is 16 amino acids. CDR3 protein: CATSDSTGRSNQPQHF. For the CDR3, the DNA is TGTGCCACCAGTGATTCGACAGGGCGTAGCAATCAGCCCCAGCATTTT.

This clone was picked up a small number of times. The chain uses TRBV6-5 and TRBJ2-3, with 14 bases matching TRBD2. CDR1 is MNHEY, CDR2 SVGAGI, per germline. The CDR3 loop spans 15 amino acids. V was pared by 5 bases and J by 6 bases, with 4 bases of the junction left unmatched. This CDR3 reads CASSRTSGGYDTQYF. CDR3 sequence (DNA): TGTGCCAGCAGTCGGACTAGCGGGGGGTACGATACGCAGTATTTT.

The chain is built from TRBV2 and TRBJ1-4, with D unresolved. Trimming shortened V by 4 bases and J by 3 bases, and 12 bases separated the two germline ends. This CDR3 has 15 residues. Germline CDR1 and CDR2: SNHLY and FYNNEI. CDR3 sequence: CASSGLRPANEKLFF. The CDR3 nucleotides are TGTGCCAGCAGTGGCCTCAGGCCTGCTAATGAAAAACTGTTTTTT.

The chain joins TRBV2 to TRBJ1-6; no firm D call. Germline values: CDR1 SNHLY, CDR2 FYNNEI. The V gene lost 4 bases and the J gene lost 3 bases, with 10 bases spanning the gap. The CDR3 covers 15 residues. The CDR3 loop reads CASSVDGLYNSPLHF. CDR3 DNA: TGTGCCAGCAGTGTGGACGGACTCTATAATTCACCCCTCCACTTT.

As to this clone: Because the CDR3's place on the DNA is in doubt, the DNA is left out and the CDR3 is given as listed by TCRdb. This chain connects TRBV21-1 to TRBJ2-6; the DNA was not used to check the table's D call, TRBD2. TRBV21-1 is designated a pseudogene. The CDR3 adds up to 17 amino acids, both ends counted. The CDR3 sequence: CASSYRDWGSGANVLTF.

V is TRBV4-1 and J is TRBJ2-7; TRBD2 aligns across 12 bases. CDR1 and CDR2 (germline): MGHRA, YSYEKL. Germline trimming cut 1 base from V and 2 bases from J; bases unmatched to any gene: 3. The CDR3 spans 16 residues. CDR3 amino acids: CASSQGTSGATYEQYF. CDR3 coding DNA: TGCGCCAGCAGCCAAGGGACTAGCGGGGCAACCTACGAGCAGTACTTC.

This chain joins TRBV10-3 and TRBJ2-5; 10 bases agree with TRBD1. Trimming took 0 bases from V and 2 from J; bases not matched to a gene: 9. This CDR3 is built from 18 residues. Germline V gene data show CDR1 as ENHRY and CDR2 as SYGVKD. The CDR3 region has the DNA TGTGCCATCAGTGAGTCGTCCGGGACAGGGGATCTTCAAGAGACCCAGTACTTC. It encodes CAISESSGTGDLQETQYF.

The chain employs TRBV27 and TRBJ2-3; TRBD1 matches at 9 bases. Germline-derived CDR1 and CDR2 are MNHEY and SMNVEV (reference sequence). V trimming: 6 bases; J trimming: 0 bases; junction bases outside the gene matches: 7. The CDR3 has 16 amino acids. For the CDR3, the DNA is TGTGCCAGCAGCTTACAGGGGGCTTTCAGCACAGATACGCAGTATTTT. Amino acid sequence: CASSLQGAFSTDTQYF.

This clone was counted once. The V and J genes are TRBV7-8 and TRBJ1-4; D gene ambiguous. Trimming left V 2 bases short and J 3 bases short, with 7 bases between. The length of the CDR3 is 14 residues. CDR1 and CDR2 (germline): SGHVS, FQNEAQ. CDR3 DNA sequence: TGTGCCAGCAGCTTACGGGGTCCTAATGAAAAACTGTTTTTT. Translation gives CASSLRGPNEKLFF. The variable domain in full, completed from reference TRBV7-8 and TRBJ1-4, reads GAGVSQSPRYKVAKRGQDVALRCDPISGHVSLFWYQQALGQGPEFLTYFQNEAQLDKSGLPSDRFFAERPEGSVSTLKIQRTQQEDSAVYLCASSLRGPNEKLFFGSGTQLSVL.

The chain couples TRBV5-6 to TRBJ2-3, with 10 bases lining up with TRBD1. Trimming at V came to 5 bases and at J to 5 bases, leaving 11 bases not matched to a gene. The CDR3 totals 16 residues. The germline V gene has CDR1 SGHDT and CDR2 YYEEEE. CDR3 nucleotides: TGTGCCAGCAGGGAGCGGGACAGGGGATTGTTAGATACGCAGTATTTT. It yields the protein CASRERDRGLLDTQYF.

The rearrangement uses TRBV13 and TRBJ1-5; no reliable D call. This CDR3 has 16 residues. Germline V gives CDR1 PRHDT, CDR2 FYEKMQ (reference sequence). V gave up 0 bases and J gave up 2 bases, with 11 bases separating them. The CDR3, as DNA: TGTGCCAGCAGCTTAGGGAGGGCGCGAGGCAATCAGCCCCAGCATTTT. It specifies CASSLGRARGNQPQHF. The whole variable domain, filled in from reference TRBV13 and TRBJ1-5, reads AAGVIQSPRHLIKEKRETATLKCYPIPRHDTVYWYQQGPGQDPQFLISFYEKMQSDKGSIPDRFSAQQFSDYHSELNMSSLELGDSALYFCASSLGRARGNQPQHFGDGTRLSIL.

The chain recombines TRBV19 with TRBJ2-3, with D tentatively TRBD2 (7 bases). V dropped 5 bases and J dropped 5 bases, with 20 bases sitting between them. CDR3 length equals 16 residues. Germline V gene lookup returns CDR1 LNHDA and CDR2 SQIVND (reference sequence). CDR3 sequence: CASSPPAGAQIDTQYF. CDR3 bases: TGTGCCAGTAGTCCTCCCGCGGGGGCCCAGATAGATACGCAGTATTTT.

This sequence joins TRBV5-1 and TRBJ2-1; 8 positions match TRBD1. V was pared by 4 bases and J by 8 bases, with 8 bases of the junction left unmatched. The germline V gene encodes CDR1 SGHRS and CDR2 YFSETQ. There are 14 residues in the CDR3. The CDR3 reads CASSPGQGTDEQFF. As DNA, the CDR3 is TGCGCCAGCAGCCCCGGACAGGGAACCGATGAGCAGTTCTTC.